This entry lists 6 T cell receptor beta chains sequenced from one sample in a study of control samples from healthy donors and cancer patients. The method was immunoSEQ multiplex PCR; TCRdb's version includes in-frame clones alone and lacks a portion of them. The sample lists 95,000 to 150,000 clones; roughly nine tenths were seen once. Sequenced input: blood. The source is a woman between 18 and 30 years old in good health.

The V gene is TRBV28, the J gene TRBJ1-2; 7 bases match TRBD1. The germline gives CDR1 MDHEN, CDR2 SYDVKM. J gave up 2 bases and V 8 bases, and 11 bases lay outside the gene matches. The CDR3 is made up of 15 amino acids. CDR3 sequence reads: CASGDSSRANYGYTF. Written as DNA, the CDR3 is TGTGCCAGCGGGGACAGCAGTCGAGCAAACTATGGCTACACCTTC.

V gene TRBV6-2 or TRBV6-3 combines with J gene TRBJ2-7, with D possibly TRBD1 on 6 matching bases. V lost 2 bases to trimming and J lost 5 bases, with 28 bases between them. The CDR3 sequence is 19 residues long. Germline CDR1 and CDR2: MNHEY and SVGEGT. The CDR3 is CASSYADRFSSRGNHEQYF. CDR3 DNA: TGTGCCAGCAGTTACGCAGACAGGTTTAGTAGCAGGGGTAATCACGAGCAGTACTTC.

V is TRBV29-1 and J is TRBJ1-1, with 8 nucleotides matching TRBD1. This CDR3 region has 14 residues. J lost 3 bases, V lost 2 bases, and 5 bases had no gene match. The germline gives CDR1 SQVTM, CDR2 ANQGSEA. The CDR3 nucleotides read TGCAGCGTTGAAACACAGGGGGGATACACTGAAGCTTTCTTT. Translated, it gives CSVETQGGYTEAFF.

The chain combines TRBV7-8 with TRBJ2-1; 10 bases align to TRBD2. With V trimmed by 1 base and J by 7 bases, 10 bases remained unmatched. The CDR3 consists of 17 residues. Per the germline V gene, CDR1 is SGHVS and CDR2 is FQNEAQ. Written as DNA, the CDR3 is TGTGCCAGCAGCTTAGTACAAGCGGGAGGGCCAAGAAATGAGCAGTTCTTC. Protein: CASSLVQAGGPRNEQFF.

The chain employs TRBV7-2 and TRBJ2-5, with 7 nucleotides matching TRBD1. V was clipped by 5 bases and J by 2 bases; unmatched bases: 2. The germline gives CDR1 SGHTA, CDR2 FQGNSA. This CDR3 region has 13 residues. The CDR3 nucleotides read TGTGCCAGCAGCCGGGACAGACAAGAGACCCAGTACTTC. Amino acid sequence: CASSRDRQETQYF.

This clone was observed once. The chain carries TRBV2 and TRBJ2-7; a weak D match, TRBD2 (6 bases). The V end was cut by 6 bases, the J end by 5 bases, with 17 bases between. The CDR3 contains 14 residues. Germline lookup yields CDR1 SNHLY and CDR2 FYNNEI. In DNA, the CDR3 is TGTGCCAGCAGGCGGGCGGAGGGAAATCACGAGCAGTACTTC. Amino acids: CASRRAEGNHEQYF.